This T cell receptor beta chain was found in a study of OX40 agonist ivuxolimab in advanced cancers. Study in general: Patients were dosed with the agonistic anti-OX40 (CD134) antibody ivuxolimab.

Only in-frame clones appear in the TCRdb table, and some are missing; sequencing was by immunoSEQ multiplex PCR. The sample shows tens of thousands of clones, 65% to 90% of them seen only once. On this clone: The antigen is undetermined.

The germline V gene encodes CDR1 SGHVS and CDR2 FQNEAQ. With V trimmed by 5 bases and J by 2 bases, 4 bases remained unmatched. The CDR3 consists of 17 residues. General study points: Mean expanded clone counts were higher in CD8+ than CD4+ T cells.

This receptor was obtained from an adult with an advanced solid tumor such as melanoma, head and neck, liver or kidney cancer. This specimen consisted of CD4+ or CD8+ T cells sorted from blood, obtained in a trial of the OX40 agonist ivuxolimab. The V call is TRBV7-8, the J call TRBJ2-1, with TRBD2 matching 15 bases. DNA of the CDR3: TGTGCCAGCAGCCCGGGACTAGCGGGAGGTCCCTACAATGAGCAGTTCTTC. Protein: CASSPGLAGGPYNEQFF.